The next 29 T cell receptor beta chains were all read from a single sample in a study of beta chain features in type 1 diabetes. General study points: People with Type 1 diabetes carried modestly yet significantly shorter TCRB CDR3s in all four CD4+ subsets.

The isolated RNA, all of it, was reverse transcribed, so expressed TCRB transcripts were what got sequenced. Sequencing used immunoSEQ multiplex PCR; TCRdb keeps in-frame clones, though not all of them. The sample comprises nearly 350,000 clones, over 7% of which are singletons, and 0.9% to 1.1% rests with the top ten. For these TCRs, the target antigens are not known. Sequenced: central memory CD4+ T cells from blood. These receptors came from a man aged 25 to 40 with type 1 diabetes.

The J gene is TRBJ2-3, the V gene TRBV7-9, with 13 nucleotides matching TRBD2. The length of the CDR3 is 18 residues. Germline loops: CDR1 SEHNR, CDR2 FQNEAQ (reference sequence). With 8 bases clipped from V and 0 bases from J, the junction kept 11 bases outside the gene matches. The CDR3: CASPEGLAGKQSTDTQYF. For the CDR3, the DNA is TGTGCCAGCCCGGAGGGACTAGCGGGGAAGCAGAGCACAGATACGCAGTATTTT.

This clone was seen a few times. This sequence joins TRBV9 and TRBJ1-3; TRBD1 aligns across 9 bases. The CDR3 has 16 residues. Germline trimming cut 2 bases from V and 3 bases from J; bases unmatched to any gene: 6. The germline gives CDR1 SGDLS, CDR2 YYNGEE. CDR3 in DNA: TGTGCCAGCAGCGTTATGGGACAGGGAGGTGGAAACACCATATATTTT. Encoded protein: CASSVMGQGGGNTIYF.

The V and J genes are TRBV28 and TRBJ1-4; D might be TRBD1 (6 bases). This CDR3 comprises 15 residues. The ends were cut back, 5 bases at V and 0 bases at J, with 10 bases in the middle. The V gene's germline CDR1 is MDHEN and CDR2 SYDVKM. The chain's CDR3 is CASSEGGATNEKLFF. As DNA, the CDR3 is TGTGCCAGCAGTGAAGGGGGAGCAACTAATGAAAAACTGTTTTTT.

The chain links TRBV2 to TRBJ2-3; 8 nucleotides line up with TRBD2. CDR3 size: 14 residues. With 2 bases clipped from V and 5 bases from J, the junction kept 3 bases outside the gene matches. Germline V gene data show CDR1 as SNHLY and CDR2 as FYNNEI. In DNA, the CDR3 is TGTGCCAGCAGTGAATTGCGGGGGGTAGATACGCAGTATTTT. This gives the protein CASSELRGVDTQYF.

This clone came up a few times. The chain links TRBV14 to TRBJ1-1; 10 bases match TRBD1. The junction had 6 bases not matched to a gene; V was cut back by 2 bases and J by 6 bases. There are 15 residues in the CDR3. Germline V lookup: CDR1 SGHDN, CDR2 FVKESK. The CDR3 DNA sequence: TGTGCCAGCAGCCAAAGGACAGGGGGTTCGGCTGAAGCTTTCTTT. Translated: CASSQRTGGSAEAFF.

This clone was found a few times. This chain uses TRBV2 with TRBJ1-5, with TRBD1 matching 9 bases. Losses at the gene ends were 5 bases for V and 1 base for J; bases not matched to a gene: 3. Germline assignment: CDR1 SNHLY and CDR2 FYNNEI. The CDR3 has 15 amino acids. DNA of the CDR3: TGTGCCAGCAGTCTAGACAGGGGGAGCAATCAGCCCCAGCATTTT. Its protein is CASSLDRGSNQPQHF.

The gene calls are TRBV5-4 and TRBJ2-5; D tentatively reads TRBD1 or TRBD2 (5 bases each). Germline V gives CDR1 SGHNT, CDR2 YYREEE (reference sequence). This CDR3 is built from 15 residues. The V gene lost 1 base and the J gene lost 5 bases, with 15 bases spanning the gap. CDR3 in DNA: TGTGCCAGCAGCTTGATCGGGGCTCTAAAGGAGACCCAGTACTTC. Translation gives CASSLIGALKETQYF.

This clone was detected ten times or more. The gene calls are TRBV4-3 and TRBJ2-5; the D gene is possibly TRBD2 (6 bases). This CDR3 has 16 residues. The germline CDR1 and CDR2 sequences are LGHNA and YSLEER. Deletions cut 4 bases from V and 0 bases from J, with 15 bases between. The CDR3 sequence is CASSRVDGLNQETQYF. The CDR3 DNA reads TGCGCCAGCAGCCGGGTGGACGGACTAAACCAAGAGACCCAGTACTTC.

This clone was counted ten times or more. The chain carries TRBV6-5 and TRBJ1-2; D possibly corresponds to TRBD1 (5 bases). The CDR3 runs 11 residues. The germline V gene has CDR1 MNHEY and CDR2 SVGAGI. The ends were cut back, 2 bases at V and 7 bases at J, with 5 bases in the middle. The CDR3 region is CASSYGTGYTF. The CDR3 DNA sequence: TGTGCCAGCAGTTACGGGACTGGCTACACCTTC.

The V call is TRBV27, the J call TRBJ1-2; unclear D gene. Germline lookup yields CDR1 MNHEY and CDR2 SMNVEV (reference sequence). The ends were cut back, 8 bases at V and 3 bases at J, with 13 bases in the middle. The length of the CDR3 is 13 residues. The CDR3 protein is CASFPGGHYGYTF. CDR3 in DNA: TGTGCCAGCTTTCCCGGAGGCCACTATGGCTACACCTTC.

This clone was counted ten times or more. The rearrangement joins TRBV7-9 to TRBJ1-2; D unresolved. V lost 11 bases and J lost 5, with 15 bases in between. The CDR3 runs 12 residues. The V gene's germline CDR1 is SEHNR and CDR2 FQNEAQ (reference sequence). CDR3 region: CAGNIGGYGYTF. DNA for the CDR3: TGTGCCGGCAATATAGGCGGGTATGGCTACACCTTC.

This sequence joins TRBV4-3 and TRBJ2-5; D is ambiguous. Trimming cost V 5 bases and J 0 bases, with 13 bases left between them. This CDR3 is built from 15 residues. The germline V gene has CDR1 LGHNA and CDR2 YSLEER. Here the CDR3 reads CASSFTMGYQETQYF. CDR3 DNA: TGCGCCAGCAGCTTCACAATGGGGTACCAAGAGACCCAGTACTTC.

This sequence joins TRBV9 and TRBJ2-6; tentative D call: TRBD1 (7 bases). Per germline, CDR1 SGDLS and CDR2 YYNGEE. This CDR3 comprises 17 residues. The V end was cut by 0 bases, the J end by 4 bases, with 14 bases between. CDR3: CASSVVMRGQGANVLTF. Here the CDR3 DNA reads TGTGCCAGCAGCGTAGTAATGCGGGGACAGGGGGCCAACGTCCTGACTTTC. The full variable domain, in which reference TRBV9 and TRBJ2-6 provide the parts outside the CDR3, is DSGVTQTPKHLITATGQRVTLRCSPRSGDLSVYWYQQSLDQGLQFLIQYYNGEERAKGNILERFSAQQFPDLHSELNLSSLELGDSALYFCASSVVMRGQGANVLTFGAGSRLTVL.

This clone was observed many times. The chain couples TRBV23-1 to TRBJ2-1; D gene unclear. TRBV23-1 is an open reading frame whose function is uncertain. The CDR3 sequence is 15 residues long. Trimming removed 0 bases at V and 7 bases at J, with 13 bases between. The CDR3 spells CASSQSISFGNEQFF. CDR3 nucleotide sequence: TGCGCCAGCAGTCAATCGATTAGCTTCGGGAATGAGCAGTTCTTC.

This clone was observed a handful of times. The chain combines TRBV28 with TRBJ1-5; 9 bases are a match to TRBD1. This CDR3 region has 17 residues. After removal of 6 bases from V and 5 bases from J, the junction contained 14 bases not matched to a gene. CDR1 and CDR2 (germline): MDHEN, SYDVKM. CDR3 in amino acids: CASRTPLGTGRDQPQHF. The CDR3 coding sequence is TGTGCCAGCAGAACCCCACTCGGGACAGGGAGGGATCAGCCCCAGCATTTT.

The rearrangement links TRBV5-1 to TRBJ2-3; D is perhaps TRBD1 or TRBD2 (5 bases each). V lost 0 bases and J 2 bases, leaving 13 bases between the germline ends. Germline-derived CDR1 and CDR2 are SGHRS and YFSETQ. The CDR3 length is 16 residues. The CDR3 loop is CASSLVPGQNTDTQYF. In DNA form, the CDR3 reads TGCGCCAGCAGCTTGGTGCCGGGGCAGAACACAGATACGCAGTATTTT.

This clone was detected only a few times. The rearrangement links TRBV7-2 to TRBJ2-3, with 9 nucleotides matching TRBD1. Germline V gives CDR1 SGHTA, CDR2 FQGNSA. V shed 3 bases and J 4 bases; nucleotides not matched to a gene: 5. The CDR3 runs to 15 residues. The CDR3 spells CASSFGQGRPDTQYF. The CDR3 DNA reads as TGTGCCAGCAGCTTCGGACAGGGGAGGCCAGATACGCAGTATTTT.

The rearrangement joins TRBV7-2 to TRBJ2-3, with D maybe TRBD1 (5 bases). Deletions cut 5 bases from V and 5 bases from J, with 11 bases between. The germline gives CDR1 SGHTA, CDR2 FQGNSA. The CDR3 length is 13 residues. The CDR3 loop is CASSNQGQDTQYF. The DNA for the CDR3 is TGTGCCAGCAGCAACCAGGGTCAAGATACGCAGTATTTT.

In this sample, this clone turned up a few times. The chain recombines TRBV7-2 with TRBJ2-5; TRBD2 matches 9 bases. The CDR3 has 15 amino acids. The junction had 8 bases not matched to a gene; V was cut back by 4 bases and J by 5 bases. The germline CDR1 and CDR2 sequences are SGHTA and FQGNSA. The CDR3, as DNA: TGTGCCAGCAGCTCCTCGGGACTAGCCGGCGAGACCCAGTACTTC. Translated: CASSSSGLAGETQYF.

The V gene is TRBV7-2, the J gene TRBJ1-6, with D possibly TRBD1 on 5 matching bases. Germline V lookup: CDR1 SGHTA, CDR2 FQGNSA. V was cut by 1 base and J by 11 bases, with 15 bases left in between. The CDR3 totals 15 residues. CDR3 region: CASSLEGRTRTPLHF. For the CDR3, the DNA is TGTGCCAGCAGCTTAGAGGGGAGGACCCGAACACCCCTCCACTTT.

The rearrangement joins TRBV6-6 to TRBJ1-2; TRBD1 might be the D (6 bases). Germline assignment: CDR1 MNHNY and CDR2 SVGAGI (reference sequence). The CDR3 covers 16 residues. V was trimmed by 2 bases and J by 6 bases, leaving 19 bases between them. The CDR3 bases are TGTGCCAGCAGTTACGACGAAAGACAGGTTCTGGATGGCTACACCTTC. Amino acid sequence: CASSYDERQVLDGYTF.

This clone was seen a few times. The V call is TRBV4-1, the J call TRBJ2-6; 12 positions match TRBD1. J was trimmed by 4 bases and V by 0 bases; bases with no gene match: 13. The CDR3 contains 21 residues. Germline CDR1 and CDR2: MGHRA and YSYEKL. CDR3 residues: CASSQDVGGAGQGAGANVLTF. The DNA for the CDR3 is TGCGCCAGCAGCCAAGATGTCGGCGGCGCGGGACAGGGGGCCGGGGCCAACGTCCTGACTTTC.

Concerning this clone: Only one base separates this from a far larger clonotype, so it likely reflects a read error. The V and J genes are TRBV6-1 and TRBJ2-7; D uncertain. The CDR3 is 11 amino acids. The V end lost 5 bases, the J end lost 1 base, and 3 bases lay between the germline ends. The germline V gene encodes CDR1 MNHNS and CDR2 SASEGT. DNA of the CDR3: TGTGCCAGCAGTTTTTCCTACGAGCAGTACTTC. Its protein product is CASSFSYEQYF.

This clone was counted only a few times. The rearrangement links TRBV2 to TRBJ1-5; no reliable D call. Trimming stripped 3 bases from V and 7 bases from J, with 13 bases between. Germline V gene sequence: CDR1 SNHLY, CDR2 FYNNEI. This CDR3 has 14 amino acids. DNA for the CDR3: TGTGCCAGCAGTGACCGGGTGGGTAACCAGCCCCAGCATTTT. Translation: CASSDRVGNQPQHF.

The chain uses TRBV20-1 and TRBJ2-3; possible D gene TRBD2, 5 bases. This CDR3 has 11 amino acids. Between the trimmed V and J ends, which lost 5 bases and 10 bases, there was a span of 13 bases. The germline CDR1 and CDR2 sequences are DFQATT and SNEGSKA (reference sequence). CDR3 sequence reads: CSAWTGVAQYF. The CDR3 coding sequence is TGCAGTGCTTGGACTGGCGTCGCGCAGTATTTT.

This clone was counted a few times. CDR3 DNA: TGTGCCAGCAGCAAAGTAAAATCTAGCGGGGTCTCCTCCTACGAGCAGTACTTC. This encodes CASSKVKSSGVSSYEQYF. The rearrangement joins TRBV21-1 to TRBJ2-7; no check of the table's D call, TRBD2, against the DNA was made. TRBV21-1 is a pseudogene. The CDR3 extends over 18 amino acids.

This clone was counted a few times. This chain uses TRBV11-2 with TRBJ2-3; D is unclear. Trimming removed 4 bases at V and 1 base at J, with 18 bases between. Germline lookup yields CDR1 SGHAT and CDR2 FQNNGV. The CDR3 spans 17 residues. CDR3 amino acids: CASSSTLSGYGTDTQYF. CDR3 DNA: TGTGCCAGCAGCTCGACCCTCTCTGGGTACGGCACAGATACGCAGTATTTT.

The chain joins TRBV11-2 to TRBJ2-5, with 7 nucleotides matching TRBD2. The germline gives CDR1 SGHAT, CDR2 FQNNGV. The trim removed 6 bases at V and 1 base at J, leaving 8 bases unmatched. The CDR3 extends over 15 amino acids. This CDR3 reads CASSRSLAVQETQYF. Here the CDR3 DNA reads TGTGCCAGCAGTCGATCTCTAGCGGTCCAAGAGACCCAGTACTTC.

This chain joins TRBV6-4 and TRBJ2-1; possible D gene TRBD1, 5 bases. V lost 3 bases and J lost 0, with 6 bases in between. The CDR3 is 14 amino acids. Germline loops: CDR1 MRHNA, CDR2 SNTAGT. DNA of the CDR3: TGTGCCAGCAGTGAACAGGACTCCTACAATGAGCAGTTCTTC. Translated: CASSEQDSYNEQFF.